This TCR beta chain was identified during a study of a mutant IDH1 vaccine in newly diagnosed glioma. This clone is a singleton in its sample. Its antigen is still unknown. The time point here: week 47, end of study. Alongside topical imiquimod, each dose of vaccine comprised 300 ug of mutant IDH1 20-mer peptide. Weeks 1, 3, 5, 7, 11, 15, 19 and 23 were when patients received their eight vaccinations. The protocol was immunoSEQ multiplex PCR, while the TCRdb copy is restricted to in-frame clones and leaves out a portion. The data show tens of thousands of clones, with 82% seen just once and roughly 3.8% held by the top ten. Germline assignment: CDR1 LNHDA and CDR2 SQIVND (reference sequence). V shed 1 base and J shed 7 bases, with 10 bases lying between them. The CDR3 totals 13 residues. Study observations and caveats: There seemed to be no relation between pseudoprogression and changes in top peripheral T cell clonotypes.

V usage is TRBV19 and J usage is TRBJ2-5; perhaps TRBD1 as D (5 bases). This receptor was taken from a man between 35 and 55 years old with glioma. Some clones in this sample may be carry-over from other donors' samples. The material sequenced was PBMCs, taken from a glioma patient whose treatment included an IDH1 peptide vaccine. The CDR3 bases are TGTGCCAGTAGTATAGGCAGGGAAGGGACCCAGTACTTC. This encodes CASSIGREGTQYF.